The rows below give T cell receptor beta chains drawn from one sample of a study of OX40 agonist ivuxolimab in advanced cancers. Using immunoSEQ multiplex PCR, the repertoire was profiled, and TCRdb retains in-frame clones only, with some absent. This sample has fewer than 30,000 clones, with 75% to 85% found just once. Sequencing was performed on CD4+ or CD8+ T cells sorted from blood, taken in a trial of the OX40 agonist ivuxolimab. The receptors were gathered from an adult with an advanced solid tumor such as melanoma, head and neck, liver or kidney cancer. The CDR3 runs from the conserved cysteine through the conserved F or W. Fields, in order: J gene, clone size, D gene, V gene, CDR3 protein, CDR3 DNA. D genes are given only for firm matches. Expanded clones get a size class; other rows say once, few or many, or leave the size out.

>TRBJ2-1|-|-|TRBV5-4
CASSLEVAEYNEQFF
TGTGCCAGCAGCTTGGAGGTAGCGGAGTACAATGAGCAGTTCTTC
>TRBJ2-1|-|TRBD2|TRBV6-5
CASSYERTSKGQFF
TGTGCCAGCAGTTACGAGAGGACTAGCAAGGGGCAGTTCTTC
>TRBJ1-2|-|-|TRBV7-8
CASSPHRGGVDGYTF
TGTGCCAGCAGCCCGCATCGGGGGGGGGTCGATGGCTACACCTTC
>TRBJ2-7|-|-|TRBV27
CASSSPQGGTYEQYF
TGTGCCAGCAGTTCTCCACAGGGCGGGACCTACGAGCAGTACTTC
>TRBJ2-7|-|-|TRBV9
CASSVAQDYEQYF
TGTGCCAGCAGCGTAGCCCAGGACTACGAGCAGTACTTC
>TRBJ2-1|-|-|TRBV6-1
CASSTRGLSYNEQFF
TGTGCCAGCAGTACCCGAGGACTCTCCTACAATGAGCAGTTCTTC
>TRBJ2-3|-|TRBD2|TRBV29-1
CSVLLAGGIGDTQYF
TGCAGCGTTCTTCTAGCGGGGGGGATTGGGGATACGCAGTATTTT
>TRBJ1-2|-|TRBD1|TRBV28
CASSPSDRADYGYTF
TGTGCCAGCAGTCCCTCGGACAGGGCCGACTATGGCTACACCTTC
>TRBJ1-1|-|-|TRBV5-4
CASSLRGSSEAFF
TGTGCCAGCAGCCTAAGGGGGTCTTCTGAAGCTTTCTTT
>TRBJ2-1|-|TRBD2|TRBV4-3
CASSQDGRGGDEQFF
TGCGCCAGCAGCCAAGATGGTCGGGGGGGCGATGAGCAGTTCTTC
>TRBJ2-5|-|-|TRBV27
CASSYLGTQYF
TGTGCCAGCAGTTATTTAGGGACCCAGTACTTC
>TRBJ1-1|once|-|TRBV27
CASSPMGQGTEAFF
TGTGCCAGCAGTCCTATGGGGCAGGGTACTGAAGCTTTCTTT
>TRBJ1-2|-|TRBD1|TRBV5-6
CASSLANRGLGYGYTF
TGTGCCAGCAGCTTGGCCAATAGGGGGCTGGGCTATGGCTACACCTTC
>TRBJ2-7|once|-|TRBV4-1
CASSHGTGREQYF
TGCGCCAGCAGCCACGGAACAGGGCGCGAGCAGTACTTC
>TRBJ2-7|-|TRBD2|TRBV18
CASSPVPTSAVYEQYF
TGTGCCAGCTCACCAGTTCCGACTAGCGCTGTATACGAGCAGTACTTC
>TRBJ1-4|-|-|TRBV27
CASSFPGREKLFF
TGTGCCAGCAGTTTTCCGGGGAGGGAAAAACTGTTTTTT
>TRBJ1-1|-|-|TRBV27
CASSLTPQNTEAFF
TGTGCCAGCAGTTTAACGCCACAGAACACTGAAGCTTTCTTT
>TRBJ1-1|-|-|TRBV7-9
CASRDDTRAEAFF
TGTGCCAGCAGGGACGATACTAGGGCTGAAGCTTTCTTT
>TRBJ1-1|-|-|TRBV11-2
CASSLGGRAEAFF
TGTGCCAGCAGCTTAGGAGGGAGGGCTGAAGCTTTCTTT
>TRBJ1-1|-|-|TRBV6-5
CASSYYPRRAEAFF
TGTGCCAGCAGTTACTACCCCCGGAGGGCTGAAGCTTTCTTT
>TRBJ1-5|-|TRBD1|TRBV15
CATSRLDRGLEPQHF
TGTGCCACCAGCAGATTAGACAGGGGGTTGGAGCCCCAGCATTTT
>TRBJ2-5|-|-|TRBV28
CASTQTGSETQYF
TGTGCCAGCACCCAAACCGGATCAGAGACCCAGTACTTC
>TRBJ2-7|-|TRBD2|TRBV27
CASSGGGRYEQYF
TGTGCCAGCAGTGGGGGGGGTAGGTACGAGCAGTACTTC
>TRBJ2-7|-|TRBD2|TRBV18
CASSPRTSGLYEQYF
TGTGCCAGCTCACCACGGACTAGCGGGCTCTACGAGCAGTACTTC
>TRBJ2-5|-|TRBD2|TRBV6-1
CASSKAPSGSSTETQYF
TGTGCCAGCAGTAAAGCCCCTAGCGGGAGCTCTACAGAGACCCAGTACTTC
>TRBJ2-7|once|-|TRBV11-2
CASSLEWGPYEQYF
TGTGCCAGCAGCTTAGAATGGGGTCCATACGAGCAGTACTTC